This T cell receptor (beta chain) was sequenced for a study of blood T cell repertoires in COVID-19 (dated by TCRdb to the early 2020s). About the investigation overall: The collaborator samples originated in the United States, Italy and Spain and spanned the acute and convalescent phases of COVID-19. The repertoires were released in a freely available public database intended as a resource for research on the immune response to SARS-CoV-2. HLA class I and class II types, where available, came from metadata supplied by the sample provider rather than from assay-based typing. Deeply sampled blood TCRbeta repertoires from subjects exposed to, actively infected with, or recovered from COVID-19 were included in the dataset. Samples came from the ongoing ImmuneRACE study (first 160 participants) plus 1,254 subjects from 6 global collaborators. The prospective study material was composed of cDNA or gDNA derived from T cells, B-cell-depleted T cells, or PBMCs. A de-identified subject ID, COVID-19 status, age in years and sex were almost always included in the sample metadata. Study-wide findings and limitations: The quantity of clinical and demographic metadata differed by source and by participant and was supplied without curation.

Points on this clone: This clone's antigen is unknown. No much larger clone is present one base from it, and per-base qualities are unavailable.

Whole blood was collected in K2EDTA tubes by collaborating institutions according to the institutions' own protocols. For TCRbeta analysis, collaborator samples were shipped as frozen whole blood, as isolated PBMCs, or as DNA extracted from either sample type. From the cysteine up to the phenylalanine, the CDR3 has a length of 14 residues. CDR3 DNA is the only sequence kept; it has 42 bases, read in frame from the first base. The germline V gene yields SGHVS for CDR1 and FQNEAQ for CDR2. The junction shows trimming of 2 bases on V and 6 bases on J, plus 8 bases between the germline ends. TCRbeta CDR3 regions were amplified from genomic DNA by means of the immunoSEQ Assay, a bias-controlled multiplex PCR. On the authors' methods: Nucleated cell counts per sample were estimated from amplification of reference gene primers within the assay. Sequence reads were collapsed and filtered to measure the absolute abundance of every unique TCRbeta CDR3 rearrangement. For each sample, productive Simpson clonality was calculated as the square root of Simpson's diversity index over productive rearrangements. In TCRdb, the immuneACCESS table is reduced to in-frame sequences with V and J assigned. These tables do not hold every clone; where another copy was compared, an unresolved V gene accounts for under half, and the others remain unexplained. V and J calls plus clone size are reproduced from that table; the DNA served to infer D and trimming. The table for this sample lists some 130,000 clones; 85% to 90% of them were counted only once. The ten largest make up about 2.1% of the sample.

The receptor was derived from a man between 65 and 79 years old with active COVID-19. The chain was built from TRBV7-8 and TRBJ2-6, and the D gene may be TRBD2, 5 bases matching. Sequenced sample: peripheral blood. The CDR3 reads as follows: CASSLIREANVLTF. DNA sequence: TGTGCCAGCAGCTTAATCCGGGAGGCCAACGTCCTGACTTTC.